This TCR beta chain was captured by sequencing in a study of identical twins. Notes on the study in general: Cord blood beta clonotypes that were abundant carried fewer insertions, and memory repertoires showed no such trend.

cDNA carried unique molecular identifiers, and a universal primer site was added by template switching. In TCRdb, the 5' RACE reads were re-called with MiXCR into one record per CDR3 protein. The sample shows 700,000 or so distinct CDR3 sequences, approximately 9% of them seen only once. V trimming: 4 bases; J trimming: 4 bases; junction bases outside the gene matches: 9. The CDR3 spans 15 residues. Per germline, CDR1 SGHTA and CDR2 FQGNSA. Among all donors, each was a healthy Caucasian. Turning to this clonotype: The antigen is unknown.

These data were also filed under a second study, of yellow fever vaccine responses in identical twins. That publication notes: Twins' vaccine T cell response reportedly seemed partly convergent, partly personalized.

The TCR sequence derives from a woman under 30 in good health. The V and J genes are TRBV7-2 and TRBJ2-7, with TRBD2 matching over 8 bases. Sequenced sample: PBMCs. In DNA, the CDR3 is TGTGCCAGCAGCTCCGGGGGGGGGCACCCTTACGAGCAGTACTTC. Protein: CASSSGGGHPYEQYF.